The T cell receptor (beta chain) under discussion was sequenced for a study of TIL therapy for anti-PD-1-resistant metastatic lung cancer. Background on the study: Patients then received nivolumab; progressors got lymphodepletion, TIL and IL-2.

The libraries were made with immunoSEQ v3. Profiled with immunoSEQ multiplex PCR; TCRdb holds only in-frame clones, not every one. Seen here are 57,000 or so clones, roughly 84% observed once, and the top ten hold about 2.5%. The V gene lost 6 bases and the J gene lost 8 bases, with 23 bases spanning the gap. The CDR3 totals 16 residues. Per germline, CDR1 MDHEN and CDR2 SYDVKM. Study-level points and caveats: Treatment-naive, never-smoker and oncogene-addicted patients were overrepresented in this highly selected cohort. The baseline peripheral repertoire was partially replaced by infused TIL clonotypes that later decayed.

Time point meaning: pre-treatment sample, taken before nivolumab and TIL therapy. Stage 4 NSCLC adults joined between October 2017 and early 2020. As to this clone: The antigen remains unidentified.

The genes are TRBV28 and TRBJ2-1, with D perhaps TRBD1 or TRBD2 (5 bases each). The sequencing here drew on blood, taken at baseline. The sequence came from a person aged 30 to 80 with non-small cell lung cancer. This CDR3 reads CASSPRGAYRFDEQFF. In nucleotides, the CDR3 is TGTGCCAGCAGCCCAAGAGGGGCGTACAGATTCGATGAGCAGTTCTTC. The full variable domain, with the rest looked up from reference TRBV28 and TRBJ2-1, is DVKVTQSSRYLVKRTGEKVFLECVQDMDHENMFWYRQDPGLGLRLIYFSYDVKMKEKGDIPEGYSVSREKKERFSLILESASTNQTSMYLCASSPRGAYRFDEQFFGPGTRLTVL.